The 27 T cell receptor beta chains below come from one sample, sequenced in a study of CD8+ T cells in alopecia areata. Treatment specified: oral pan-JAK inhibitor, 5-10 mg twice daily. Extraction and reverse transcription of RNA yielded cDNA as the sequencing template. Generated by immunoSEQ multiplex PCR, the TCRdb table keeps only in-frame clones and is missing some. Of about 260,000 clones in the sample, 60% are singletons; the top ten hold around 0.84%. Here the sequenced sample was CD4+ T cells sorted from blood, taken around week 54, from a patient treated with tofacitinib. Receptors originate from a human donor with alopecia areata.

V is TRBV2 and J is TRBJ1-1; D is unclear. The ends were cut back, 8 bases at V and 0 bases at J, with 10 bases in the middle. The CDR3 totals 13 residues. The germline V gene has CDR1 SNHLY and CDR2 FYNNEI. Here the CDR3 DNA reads TGTGCCAGCGGCGTGGCCTTGAACACTGAAGCTTTCTTT. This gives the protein CASGVALNTEAFF.

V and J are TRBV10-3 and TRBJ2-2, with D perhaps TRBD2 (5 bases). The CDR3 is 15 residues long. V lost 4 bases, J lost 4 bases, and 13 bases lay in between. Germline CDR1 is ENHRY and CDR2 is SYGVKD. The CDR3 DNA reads TGTGCCATCAGTGTCGGAGCAGAGGGCACCGGGGAGCTGTTTTTT. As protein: CAISVGAEGTGELFF.

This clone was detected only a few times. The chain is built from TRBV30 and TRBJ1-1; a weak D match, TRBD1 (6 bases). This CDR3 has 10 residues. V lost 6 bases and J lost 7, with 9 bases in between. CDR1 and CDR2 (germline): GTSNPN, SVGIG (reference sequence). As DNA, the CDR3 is TGTGCCTGCGGACAGATTGAAGCTTTCTTT. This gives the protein CACGQIEAFF.

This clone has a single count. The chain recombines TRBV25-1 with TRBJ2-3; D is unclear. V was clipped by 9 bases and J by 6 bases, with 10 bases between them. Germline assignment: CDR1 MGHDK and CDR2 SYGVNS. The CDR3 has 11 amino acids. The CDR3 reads CASRLRDTQYF. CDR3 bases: TGTGCCAGTAGACTCCGGGATACGCAGTATTTT.

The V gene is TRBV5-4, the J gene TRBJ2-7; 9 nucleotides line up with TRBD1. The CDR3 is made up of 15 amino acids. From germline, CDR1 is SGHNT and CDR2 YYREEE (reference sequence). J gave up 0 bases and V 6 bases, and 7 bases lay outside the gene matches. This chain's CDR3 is CASTTGGGSSYEQYF. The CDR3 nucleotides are TGTGCCAGCACCACAGGGGGCGGAAGCTCCTACGAGCAGTACTTC. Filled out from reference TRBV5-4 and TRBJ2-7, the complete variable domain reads ETGVTQSPTHLIKTRGQQVTLRCSSQSGHNTVSWYQQALGQGPQFIFQYYREEENGRGNFPPRFSGLQFPNYSSELNVNALELDDSALYLCASTTGGGSSYEQYFGPGTRLTVT.

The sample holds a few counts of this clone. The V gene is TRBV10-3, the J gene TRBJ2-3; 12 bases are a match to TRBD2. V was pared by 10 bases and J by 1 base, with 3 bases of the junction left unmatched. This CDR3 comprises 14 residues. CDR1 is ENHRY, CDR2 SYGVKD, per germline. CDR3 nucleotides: TGTGCCACCGCTAGCGGGGGGGGCACAGATACGCAGTATTTT. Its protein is CATASGGGTDTQYF.

The CDR3: CASTRGGDNSPLHF. CDR3 nucleotides: TGTGCCAGCACCCGGGGGGGAGATAATTCACCCCTCCACTTT. The chain couples TRBV7-9 to TRBJ1-6; D perhaps matches TRBD1 (5 bases). With 7 bases removed from V and 5 bases from J, the gap between germline ends came to 12 bases. Germline loops: CDR1 SEHNR, CDR2 FQNEAQ (reference sequence). The CDR3 runs to 14 residues.

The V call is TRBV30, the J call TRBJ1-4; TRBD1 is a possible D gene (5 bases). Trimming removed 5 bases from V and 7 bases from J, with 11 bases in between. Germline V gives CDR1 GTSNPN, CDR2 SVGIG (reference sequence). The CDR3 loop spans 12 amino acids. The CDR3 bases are TGTGCCTGGTCCGGGACCTCTGAAAAACTGTTTTTT. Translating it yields CAWSGTSEKLFF.

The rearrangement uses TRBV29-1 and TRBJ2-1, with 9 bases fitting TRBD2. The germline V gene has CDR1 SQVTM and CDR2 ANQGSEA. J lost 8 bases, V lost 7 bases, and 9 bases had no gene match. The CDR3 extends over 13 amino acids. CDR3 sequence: CSARSGGIDEQFF. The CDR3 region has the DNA TGCAGCGCAAGAAGCGGGGGGATCGATGAGCAGTTCTTC.

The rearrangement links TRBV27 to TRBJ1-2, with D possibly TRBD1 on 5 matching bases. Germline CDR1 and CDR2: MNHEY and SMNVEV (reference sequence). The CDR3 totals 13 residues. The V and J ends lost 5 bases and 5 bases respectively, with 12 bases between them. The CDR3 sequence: CASSVTGAYGYTF. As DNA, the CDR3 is TGTGCCAGCAGTGTAACTGGGGCATATGGCTACACCTTC.

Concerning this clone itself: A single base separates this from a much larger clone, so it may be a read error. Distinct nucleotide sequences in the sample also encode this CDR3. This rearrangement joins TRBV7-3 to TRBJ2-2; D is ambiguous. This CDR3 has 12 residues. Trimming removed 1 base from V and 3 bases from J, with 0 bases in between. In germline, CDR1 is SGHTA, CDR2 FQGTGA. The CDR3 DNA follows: TGTGCCAGCAGCTTAAACACCGGGGAGCTGTTTTTT. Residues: CASSLNTGELFF.

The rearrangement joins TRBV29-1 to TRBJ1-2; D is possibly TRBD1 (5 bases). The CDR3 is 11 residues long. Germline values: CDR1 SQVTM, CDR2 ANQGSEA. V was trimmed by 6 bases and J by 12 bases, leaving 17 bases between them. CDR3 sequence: CSVGTVSGNTF. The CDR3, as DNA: TGCAGCGTCGGGACTGTTTCTGGAAACACCTTC.

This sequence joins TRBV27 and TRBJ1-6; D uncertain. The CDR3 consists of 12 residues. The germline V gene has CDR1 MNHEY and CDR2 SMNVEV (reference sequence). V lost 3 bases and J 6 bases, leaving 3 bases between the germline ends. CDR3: CASSFPNSPLHF. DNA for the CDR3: TGTGCCAGCAGTTTCCCTAATTCACCCCTCCACTTT.

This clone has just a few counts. The CDR3 nucleotides are TGTGCCAGTAAAGGCCTGGACTCTGGGGCCAACGTCCTGACTTTC. Translated, it gives CASKGLDSGANVLTF. V is TRBV19 and J is TRBJ2-6; no firm D call. Germline V gene sequence: CDR1 LNHDA, CDR2 SQIVND (reference sequence). Between the trimmed V and J ends, which lost 7 bases and 0 bases, there was a span of 10 bases. The CDR3 spans 15 residues.

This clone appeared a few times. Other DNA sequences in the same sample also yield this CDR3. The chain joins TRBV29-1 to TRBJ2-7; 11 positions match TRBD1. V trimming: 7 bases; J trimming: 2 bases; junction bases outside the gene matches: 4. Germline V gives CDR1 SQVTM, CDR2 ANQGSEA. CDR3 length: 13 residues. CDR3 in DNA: TGCAGCGGCCGGACAGGGGGCACCTACGAGCAGTACTTC. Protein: CSGRTGGTYEQYF.

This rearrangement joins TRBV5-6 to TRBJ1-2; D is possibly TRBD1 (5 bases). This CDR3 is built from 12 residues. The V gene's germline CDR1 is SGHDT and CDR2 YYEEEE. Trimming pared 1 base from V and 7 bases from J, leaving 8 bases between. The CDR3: CASSLWGGGYTF. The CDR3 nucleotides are TGTGCCAGCAGCTTGTGGGGCGGTGGCTACACCTTC.

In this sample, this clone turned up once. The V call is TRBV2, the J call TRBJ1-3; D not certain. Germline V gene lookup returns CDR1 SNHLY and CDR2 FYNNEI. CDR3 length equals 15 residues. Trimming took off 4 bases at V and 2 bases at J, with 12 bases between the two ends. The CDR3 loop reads CASSAVFGAGNTIYF. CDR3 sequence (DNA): TGTGCCAGCAGTGCGGTCTTTGGGGCTGGAAACACCATATATTTT.

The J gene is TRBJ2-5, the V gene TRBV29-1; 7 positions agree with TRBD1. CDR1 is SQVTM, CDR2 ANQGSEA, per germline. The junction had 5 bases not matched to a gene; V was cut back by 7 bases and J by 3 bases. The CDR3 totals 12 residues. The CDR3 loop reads CSARGQKETQYF. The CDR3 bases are TGCAGCGCCCGGGGACAGAAAGAGACCCAGTACTTC.

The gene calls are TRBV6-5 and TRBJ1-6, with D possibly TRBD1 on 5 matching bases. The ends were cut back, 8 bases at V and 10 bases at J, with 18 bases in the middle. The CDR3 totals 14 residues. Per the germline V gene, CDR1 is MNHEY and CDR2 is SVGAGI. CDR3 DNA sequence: TGTGCCAGCGGTAACGAGGGGATGGGATCACCCCTCCACTTT. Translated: CASGNEGMGSPLHF.

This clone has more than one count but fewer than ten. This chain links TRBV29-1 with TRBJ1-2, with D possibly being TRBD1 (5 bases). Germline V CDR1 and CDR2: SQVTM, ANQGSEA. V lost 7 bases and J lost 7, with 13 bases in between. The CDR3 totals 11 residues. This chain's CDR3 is CSALGPGGYTF. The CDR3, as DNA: TGCAGCGCACTGGGACCCGGTGGCTACACCTTC.

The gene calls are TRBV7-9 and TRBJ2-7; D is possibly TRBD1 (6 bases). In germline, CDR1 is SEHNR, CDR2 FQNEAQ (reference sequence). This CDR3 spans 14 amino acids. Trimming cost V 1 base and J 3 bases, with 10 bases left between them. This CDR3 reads CASSLGTGYYEQYF. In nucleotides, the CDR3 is TGTGCCAGCAGCTTAGGTACAGGGTACTACGAGCAGTACTTC.

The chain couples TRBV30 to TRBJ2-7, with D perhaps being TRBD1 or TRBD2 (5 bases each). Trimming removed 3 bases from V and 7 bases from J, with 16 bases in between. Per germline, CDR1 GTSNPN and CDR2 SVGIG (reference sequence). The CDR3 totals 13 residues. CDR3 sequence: CAWSSTVWGEQYF. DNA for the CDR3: TGTGCCTGGAGCTCAACAGTCTGGGGGGAGCAGTACTTC.

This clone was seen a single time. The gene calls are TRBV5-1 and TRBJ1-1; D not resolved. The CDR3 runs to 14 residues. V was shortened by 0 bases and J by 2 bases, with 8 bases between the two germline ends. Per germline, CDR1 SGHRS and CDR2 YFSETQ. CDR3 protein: CASSLVHPNTEAFF. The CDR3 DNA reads TGCGCCAGCAGCTTGGTTCACCCTAACACTGAAGCTTTCTTT. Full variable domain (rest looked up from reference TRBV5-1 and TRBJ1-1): KAGVTQTPRYLIKTRGQQVTLSCSPISGHRSVSWYQQTPGQGLQFLFEYFSETQRNKGNFPGRFSGRQFSNSRSEMNVSTLELGDSALYLCASSLVHPNTEAFFGQGTRLTVV.

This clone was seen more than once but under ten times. The CDR3 nucleotides read TGTGCCAGCACCTTCGGGGCAACTAATGAAAAACTGTTTTTT. Residues: CASTFGATNEKLFF. The chain links TRBV5-6 to TRBJ1-4; the D is unclear. Germline V lookup: CDR1 SGHDT, CDR2 YYEEEE. The CDR3 spans 14 residues. V was clipped by 6 bases and J by 0 bases, with 9 bases between them.

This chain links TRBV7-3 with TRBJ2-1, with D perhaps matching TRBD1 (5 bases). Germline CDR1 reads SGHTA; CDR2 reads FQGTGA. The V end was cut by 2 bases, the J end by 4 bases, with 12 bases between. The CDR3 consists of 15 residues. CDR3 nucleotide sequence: TGTGCCAGCAGCTTATTGGGGCTCGGATACAATGAGCAGTTCTTC. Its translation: CASSLLGLGYNEQFF.

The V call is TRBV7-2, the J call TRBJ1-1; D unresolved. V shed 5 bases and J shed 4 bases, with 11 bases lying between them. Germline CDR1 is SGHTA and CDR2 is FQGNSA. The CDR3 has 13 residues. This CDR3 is CASSTTGRTEAFF. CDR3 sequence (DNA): TGTGCCAGCAGCACCACCGGCCGCACTGAAGCTTTCTTT.

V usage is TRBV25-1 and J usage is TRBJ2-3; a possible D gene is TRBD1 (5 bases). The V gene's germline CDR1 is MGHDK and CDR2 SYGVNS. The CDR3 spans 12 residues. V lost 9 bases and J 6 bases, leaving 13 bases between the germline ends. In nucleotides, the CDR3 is TGTGCCAGTACATCTTCAGGGGATACGCAGTATTTT. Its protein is CASTSSGDTQYF.